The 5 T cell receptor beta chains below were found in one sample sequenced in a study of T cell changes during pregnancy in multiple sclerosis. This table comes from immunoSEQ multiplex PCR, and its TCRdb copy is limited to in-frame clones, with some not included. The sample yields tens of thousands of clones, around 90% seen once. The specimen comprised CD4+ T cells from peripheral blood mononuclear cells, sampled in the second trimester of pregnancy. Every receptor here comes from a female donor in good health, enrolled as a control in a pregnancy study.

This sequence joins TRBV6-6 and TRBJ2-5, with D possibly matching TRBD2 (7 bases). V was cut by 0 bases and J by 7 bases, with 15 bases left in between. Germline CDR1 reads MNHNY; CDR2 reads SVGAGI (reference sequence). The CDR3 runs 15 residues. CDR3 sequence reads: CASSYSGQGRATQYF. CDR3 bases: TGTGCCAGCAGTTACTCCGGGCAGGGGAGGGCGACCCAGTACTTC.

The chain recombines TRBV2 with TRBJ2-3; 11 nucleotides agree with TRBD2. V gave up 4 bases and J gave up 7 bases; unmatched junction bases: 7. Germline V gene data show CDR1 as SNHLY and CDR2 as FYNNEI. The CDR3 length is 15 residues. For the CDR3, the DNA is TGTGCCAGCAGTGCGACTAGCGGGGCTTCGAATACGCAGTATTTT. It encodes CASSATSGASNTQYF.

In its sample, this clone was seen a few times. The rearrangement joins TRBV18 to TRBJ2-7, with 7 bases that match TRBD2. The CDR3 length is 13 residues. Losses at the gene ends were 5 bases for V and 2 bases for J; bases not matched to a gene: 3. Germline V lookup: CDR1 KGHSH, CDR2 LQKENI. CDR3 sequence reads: CASSSGLAYEQYF. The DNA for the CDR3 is TGTGCCAGCTCATCTGGACTAGCCTACGAGCAGTACTTC.

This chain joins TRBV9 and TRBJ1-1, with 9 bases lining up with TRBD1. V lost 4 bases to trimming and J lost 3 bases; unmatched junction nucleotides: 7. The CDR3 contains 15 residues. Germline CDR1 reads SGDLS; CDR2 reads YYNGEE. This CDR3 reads CASSPDRGLDTEAFF. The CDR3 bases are TGTGCCAGCAGCCCGGACAGGGGCTTGGACACTGAAGCTTTCTTT.

The CDR3 DNA reads as TGTGCCAGTAGTACCGGACTAGCGGGAGTGGGGGCAGATACGCAGTATTTT. Residues: CASSTGLAGVGADTQYF. The chain joins TRBV19 to TRBJ2-3, with TRBD2 matching over 13 bases. The length of the CDR3 is 17 residues. The V gene's germline CDR1 is LNHDA and CDR2 SQIVND (reference sequence). The V and J ends lost 4 bases and 4 bases, in that order; junction bases with no gene match: 8.